This note documents a single T cell receptor (beta chain) sequence. Its antigen is not identified. Second-dose timings of about 4 or about 12 weeks were pooled. The entry originates in a study of T cell responses to AZD1222 COVID-19 vaccine. The table came from immunoSEQ multiplex PCR; TCRdb's copy has only in-frame clones and leaves some out. This sample yields 150,000 to 200,000 clones, of which under 95% are seen a single time; about 4.6% belongs to the top ten. Losses at the gene ends were 6 bases for V and 1 base for J; bases not matched to a gene: 16. CDR1 is LNHDA, CDR2 SQIVND, per germline (reference sequence). This CDR3 spans 19 amino acids. Findings and limits, study-wide: Dominant CD4 TCR responses targeted spike regions 160-218 and 743-854. Just a handful of AZD1222 recipients were seropositive at baseline.

The V call is TRBV19, the J call TRBJ2-3, with TRBD2 identical over 10 bases. The sample was peripheral blood, taken 28 days after the second AZD1222 dose. The sequence derives from an adult who received the AZD1222 COVID-19 vaccine. The CDR3 DNA follows: TGTGCCAGTAGGGCATCGGGACTAGCGCATCCCGGGGGCACAGATACGCAGTATTTT. Encoded protein: CASRASGLAHPGGTDTQYF.